What follows are 14 T cell receptor beta chains derived from one specimen sequenced in a study of identical twins. MiXCR, applied by TCRdb to the 5' RACE reads, yields one record per CDR3 protein. The sample has hundreds of thousands of distinct CDR3 sequences, around 6.1% seen once. Sequenced: naive T cells sorted from blood. Every receptor here comes from a man aged 18 to 30 in good health.

This chain connects TRBV12-3 or TRBV12-4 to TRBJ2-1; the match to TRBD2 covers 15 bases. The CDR3 length is 14 residues. V shed 5 bases, J shed 12 bases, and the junction held 5 bases outside the gene matches. The CDR3 spells CASSRTSGRVRQFF. The CDR3 region has the DNA TGTGCCAGCAGTCGGACTAGCGGGAGGGTCCGGCAGTTCTTC.

This clonotype was detected ten times or more. CDR3 bases: TGTGCCAGCAGTCCGGACAGGGGGCTTAATCAGCCCCAGCATTTT. Its translation: CASSPDRGLNQPQHF. V is TRBV12-3 or TRBV12-4 and J is TRBJ1-5, with 11 nucleotides matching TRBD1. Unmatched junction bases numbered 4, after V lost 5 bases and J lost 4 bases. The CDR3 consists of 15 residues.

This clonotype was detected many times. The CDR3 DNA sequence: TGTGCCAGCAGCCCCAGAGGAGGGGCCCAGTACTTC. Its protein is CASSPRGGAQYF. This chain connects TRBV7-9 to TRBJ2-5; TRBD2 is a possible D gene (6 bases). The CDR3 is 12 amino acids. In germline, CDR1 is SEHNR, CDR2 FQNEAQ (reference sequence). V lost 5 bases and J lost 9, with 13 bases in between. Variable domain in full (rest from reference TRBV7-9 and TRBJ2-5): DTGVSQNPRHKITKRGQNVTFRCDPISEHNRLYWYRQTLGQGPEFLTYFQNEAQLEKSRLLSDRFSAERPKGSFSTLEIQRTEQGDSAMYLCASSPRGGAQYFGPGTRLLVL.

This clonotype has more than one count but fewer than ten. The chain links TRBV6-1 to TRBJ2-7, with TRBD1 identical over 8 bases. The J segment lost 0 bases and the V segment lost 4 bases, leaving 8 bases of the junction unmatched. The CDR3 contains 16 residues. Germline values: CDR1 MNHNS, CDR2 SASEGT. CDR3 in amino acids: CASSALNRGSSYEQYF. The CDR3 DNA reads as TGTGCCAGCAGTGCCCTTAACAGGGGGTCCTCCTACGAGCAGTACTTC.

The chain is built from TRBV29-1 and TRBJ1-2; 10 bases fit TRBD1. Germline lookup yields CDR1 SQVTM and CDR2 ANQGSEA. J was trimmed by 5 bases and V by 7 bases; bases with no gene match: 10. This CDR3 is built from 14 residues. In DNA form, the CDR3 reads TGCAGCGCAATAATTGGACAGGGGGGGTATGGCTACACCTTC. Protein product: CSAIIGQGGYGYTF.

This clonotype was recorded at least ten times. CDR3: CASSHDRGSPLHF. The DNA of the CDR3 is TGTGCCAGCAGCCATGACAGGGGTTCACCCCTCCACTTT. This chain joins TRBV3-1 and TRBJ1-6; 8 bases are shared with TRBD1. Germline V gene sequence: CDR1 LGHDT, CDR2 YNNKEL (reference sequence). Trimming at V came to 3 bases and at J to 9 bases, leaving 1 base not matched to a gene. The CDR3 covers 13 residues. Full variable domain (missing parts from reference TRBV3-1 and TRBJ1-6): DTAVSQTPKYLVTQMGNDKSIKCEQNLGHDTMYWYKQDSKKFLKIMFSYNNKELIINETVPNRFSPKSPDKAHLNLHINSLELGDSAVYFCASSHDRGSPLHFGNGTRLTVT.

This clonotype has ten or more counts. The chain recombines TRBV20-1 with TRBJ1-4; D unclear. The CDR3 has 10 amino acids. Germline V gene sequence: CDR1 DFQATT, CDR2 SNEGSKA (reference sequence). V was trimmed by 1 base and J by 8 bases, leaving 2 bases between them. DNA for the CDR3: TGCAGTGCTAGAGGGGAAAAACTGTTTTTT. It codes for CSARGEKLFF.

This clonotype was found many times. The V gene is TRBV25-1, the J gene TRBJ2-1, with 8 bases that match TRBD2. V lost 3 bases and J lost 7; bases outside the gene matches: 8. The CDR3 totals 15 residues. The V gene's germline CDR1 is MGHDK and CDR2 SYGVNS. CDR3 DNA sequence: TGTGCCAGCAGTGACCCGGGAGGGCCAGGGAATGAGCAGTTCTTC. Protein: CASSDPGGPGNEQFF. The variable domain in full, with the rest retrieved from reference TRBV25-1 and TRBJ2-1, is EADIYQTPRYLVIGTGKKITLECSQTMGHDKMYWYQQDPGMELHLIHYSYGVNSTEKGDLSSESTVSRIRTEHFPLTLESARPSHTSQYLCASSDPGGPGNEQFFGPGTRLTVL.

This clonotype was recorded at least ten times. The genes are TRBV28 and TRBJ2-1, with D possibly being TRBD2 (7 bases). This CDR3 has 15 residues. The ends were cut back, 4 bases at V and 1 base at J, with 11 bases in the middle. Germline loops: CDR1 MDHEN, CDR2 SYDVKM. CDR3 sequence (DNA): TGTGCCAGCAGTTGGGGGGGGCCTTCCTACAATGAGCAGTTCTTC. This gives the protein CASSWGGPSYNEQFF.

This clonotype was counted a few times. The chain recombines TRBV4-1 with TRBJ2-1; 11 nucleotides match TRBD2. Germline CDR1 and CDR2: MGHRA and YSYEKL. The CDR3 is made up of 19 amino acids. V dropped 1 base and J dropped 4; count of bases not matched to a gene: 12. The CDR3 sequence is CASSQGRGLAGGSYNEQFF. For the CDR3, the DNA is TGCGCCAGCAGCCAAGGCAGAGGGCTAGCGGGAGGATCGTACAATGAGCAGTTCTTC.

This clonotype was recorded many times. The chain is built from TRBV12-3 or TRBV12-4 and TRBJ2-3, with D unresolved. V was cut by 8 bases and J by 5 bases, with 20 bases left in between. This CDR3 has 15 residues. The CDR3 loop is CASLTTDRFIDTQYF. The CDR3 DNA reads TGTGCCAGCCTAACCACGGACCGGTTCATAGATACGCAGTATTTT.

This clonotype was detected once. This chain's CDR3 is CATSVSFPTGELFF. CDR3 bases: TGTGCCACCAGTGTTTCGTTCCCGACCGGGGAGCTGTTTTTT. The chain combines TRBV24-1 with TRBJ2-2; D gene uncertain. Germline V gene data show CDR1 as KGHDR and CDR2 as SFDVKD. V gave up 5 bases and J gave up 5 bases, with 11 bases separating them. CDR3 size: 14 residues.

This clonotype was found many times. The V gene is TRBV20-1, the J gene TRBJ2-1; D call uncertain. CDR1 DFQATT and CDR2 SNEGSKA come from the germline V gene (reference sequence). CDR3 length equals 15 residues. V lost 0 bases to trimming and J lost 4 bases, with 13 bases between them. The CDR3 nucleotides are TGCAGTGCTAGAGATCCAGCAGATAGATACAATGAGCAGTTCTTC. The encoded protein is CSARDPADRYNEQFF.

The chain uses TRBV20-1 and TRBJ1-1; unclear D gene. The germline V gene has CDR1 DFQATT and CDR2 SNEGSKA (reference sequence). This CDR3 is built from 18 residues. The ends were cut back, 0 bases at V and 2 bases at J, with 22 bases in the middle. The chain's CDR3 is CSARDLGLQDPRNTEAFF. CDR3 coding DNA: TGCAGTGCTAGAGATTTAGGTCTTCAGGACCCGCGCAACACTGAAGCTTTCTTT.